This T cell receptor beta chain was found in a study of shared clonotypes between healthy human individuals. Study overall: Samples came from a couple of female and three male donors aged 18 to 49.

It was 300 ng DNA, tens of thousands of T cell genomes, that went into each replicate PCR of unsorted PBMC. Here immunoSEQ multiplex PCR was the method, and the copy in TCRdb shows in-frame clones only, minus some. The sample includes 450,000 or so clones, roughly three quarters of them seen just once. The CDR3 has 14 residues. Per the germline V gene, CDR1 is MDHEN and CDR2 is SYDVKM. V lost 6 bases and J 9 bases, leaving 18 bases between the germline ends. V usage is TRBV28 and J usage is TRBJ2-1; no definite D call. This receptor was taken from a middle-aged woman in good health. Some clones in this sample may be carry-over from other donors' samples. Sequenced material: PBMCs. The CDR3 here is CASSAAVLGVEQFF. The CDR3 DNA sequence: TGTGCCAGCAGCGCCGCGGTTCTTGGGGTTGAGCAGTTCTTC.